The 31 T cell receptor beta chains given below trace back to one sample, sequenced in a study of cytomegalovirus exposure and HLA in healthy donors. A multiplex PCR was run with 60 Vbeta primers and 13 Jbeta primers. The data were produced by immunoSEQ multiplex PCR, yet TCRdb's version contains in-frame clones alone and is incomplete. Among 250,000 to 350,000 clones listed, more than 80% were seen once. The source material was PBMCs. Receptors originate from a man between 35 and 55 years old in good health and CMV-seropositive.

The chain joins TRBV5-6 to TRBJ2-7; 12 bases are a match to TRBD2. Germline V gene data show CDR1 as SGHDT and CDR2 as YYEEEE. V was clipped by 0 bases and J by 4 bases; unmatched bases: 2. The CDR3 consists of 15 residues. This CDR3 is CASSLALAGGYEQYF. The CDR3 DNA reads TGTGCCAGCAGCTTGGCACTAGCGGGAGGTTACGAGCAGTACTTC.

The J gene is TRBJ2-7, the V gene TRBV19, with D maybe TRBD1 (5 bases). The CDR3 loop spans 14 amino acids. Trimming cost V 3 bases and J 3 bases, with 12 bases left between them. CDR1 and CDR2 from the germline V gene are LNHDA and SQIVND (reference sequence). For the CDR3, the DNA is TGTGCCAGTAGTATGTCAGGGCGTAACTACGAGCAGTACTTC. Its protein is CASSMSGRNYEQYF.

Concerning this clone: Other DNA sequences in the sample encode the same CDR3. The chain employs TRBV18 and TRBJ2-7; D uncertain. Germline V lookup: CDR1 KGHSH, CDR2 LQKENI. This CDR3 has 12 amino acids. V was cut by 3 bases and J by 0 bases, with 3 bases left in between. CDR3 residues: CASSPSSYEQYF. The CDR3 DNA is TGTGCCAGCTCACCGAGCTCCTACGAGCAGTACTTC.

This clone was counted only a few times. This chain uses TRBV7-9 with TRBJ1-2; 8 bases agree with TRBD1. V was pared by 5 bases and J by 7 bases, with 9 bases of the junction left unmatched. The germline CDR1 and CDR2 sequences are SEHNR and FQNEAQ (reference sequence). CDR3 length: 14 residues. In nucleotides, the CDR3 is TGTGCCAGCAGCGTACAGGGGGTCCTCCTTGGCTACACCTTC. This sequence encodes CASSVQGVLLGYTF.

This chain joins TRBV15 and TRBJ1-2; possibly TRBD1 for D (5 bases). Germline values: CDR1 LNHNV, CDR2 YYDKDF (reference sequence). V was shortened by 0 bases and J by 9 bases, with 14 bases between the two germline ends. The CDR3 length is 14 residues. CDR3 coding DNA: TGTGCCACCAGCAGAGATCCAGGGCAGGCTAGCTACACCTTC. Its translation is CATSRDPGQASYTF. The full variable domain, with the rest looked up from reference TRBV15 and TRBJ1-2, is DAMVIQNPRYQVTQFGKPVTLSCSQTLNHNVMYWYQQKSSQAPKLLFHYYDKDFNNEADTPDNFQSRRPNTSFCFLDIRSPGLGDTAMYLCATSRDPGQASYTFGSGTRLTVV.

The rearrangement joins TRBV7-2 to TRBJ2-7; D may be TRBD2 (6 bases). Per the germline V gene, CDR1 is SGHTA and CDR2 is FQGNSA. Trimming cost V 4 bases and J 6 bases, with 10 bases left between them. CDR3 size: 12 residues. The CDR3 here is CASSSTSLEQYF. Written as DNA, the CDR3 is TGTGCCAGCAGCTCCACTAGCCTCGAGCAGTACTTC. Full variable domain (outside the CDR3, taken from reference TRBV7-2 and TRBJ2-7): GAGVSQSPSNKVTEKGKDVELRCDPISGHTALYWYRQSLGQGLEFLIYFQGNSAPDKSGLPSDRFSAERTGGSVSTLTIQRTQQEDSAVYLCASSSTSLEQYFGPGTRLTVT.

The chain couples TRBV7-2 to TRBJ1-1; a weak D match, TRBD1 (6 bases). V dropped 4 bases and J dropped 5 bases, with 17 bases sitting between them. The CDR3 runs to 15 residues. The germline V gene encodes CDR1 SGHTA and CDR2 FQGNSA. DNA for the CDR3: TGTGCCAGCAGCTGGCTAGGGGGGGTGAGGACTGAAGCTTTCTTT. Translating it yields CASSWLGGVRTEAFF.

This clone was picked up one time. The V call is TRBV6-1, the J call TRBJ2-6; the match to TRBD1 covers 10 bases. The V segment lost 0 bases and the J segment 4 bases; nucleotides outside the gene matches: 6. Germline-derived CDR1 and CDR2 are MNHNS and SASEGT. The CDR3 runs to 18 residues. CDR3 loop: CASSEAGTGVTGANVLTF. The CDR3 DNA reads TGTGCCAGCAGTGAAGCTGGGACAGGGGTAACCGGGGCCAACGTCCTGACTTTC.

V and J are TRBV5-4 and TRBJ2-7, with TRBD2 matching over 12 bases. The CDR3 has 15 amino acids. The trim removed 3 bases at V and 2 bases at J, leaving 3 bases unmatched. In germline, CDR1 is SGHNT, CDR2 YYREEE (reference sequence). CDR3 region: CASSSGLAGTYEQYF. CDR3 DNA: TGTGCCAGCAGCTCGGGACTAGCGGGTACCTACGAGCAGTACTTC.

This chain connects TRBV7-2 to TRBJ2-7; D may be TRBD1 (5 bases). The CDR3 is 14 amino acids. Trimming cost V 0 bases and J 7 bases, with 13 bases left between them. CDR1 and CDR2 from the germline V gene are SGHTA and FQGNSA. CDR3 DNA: TGTGCCAGCAGCTTAGCGGGGTCCTCAGGGGAGCAGTACTTC. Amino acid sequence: CASSLAGSSGEQYF. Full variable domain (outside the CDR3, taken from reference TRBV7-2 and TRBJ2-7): GAGVSQSPSNKVTEKGKDVELRCDPISGHTALYWYRQSLGQGLEFLIYFQGNSAPDKSGLPSDRFSAERTGGSVSTLTIQRTQQEDSAVYLCASSLAGSSGEQYFGPGTRLTVT.

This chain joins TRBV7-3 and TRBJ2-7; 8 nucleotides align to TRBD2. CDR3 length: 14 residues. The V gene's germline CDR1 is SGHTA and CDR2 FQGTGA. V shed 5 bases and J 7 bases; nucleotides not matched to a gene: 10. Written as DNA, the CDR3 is TGTGCCAGCAGCCAGGGACTAGGAGGTGGTGAGCAGTACTTC. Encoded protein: CASSQGLGGGEQYF.

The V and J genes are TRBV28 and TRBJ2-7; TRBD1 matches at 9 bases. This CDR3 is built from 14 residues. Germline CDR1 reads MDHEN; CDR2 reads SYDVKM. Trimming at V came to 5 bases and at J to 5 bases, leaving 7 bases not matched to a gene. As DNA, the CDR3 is TGTGCCAGCAGTGGGACAGGGTTTATCCACGAGCAGTACTTC. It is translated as CASSGTGFIHEQYF. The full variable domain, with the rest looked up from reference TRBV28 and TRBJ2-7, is DVKVTQSSRYLVKRTGEKVFLECVQDMDHENMFWYRQDPGLGLRLIYFSYDVKMKEKGDIPEGYSVSREKKERFSLILESASTNQTSMYLCASSGTGFIHEQYFGPGTRLTVT.

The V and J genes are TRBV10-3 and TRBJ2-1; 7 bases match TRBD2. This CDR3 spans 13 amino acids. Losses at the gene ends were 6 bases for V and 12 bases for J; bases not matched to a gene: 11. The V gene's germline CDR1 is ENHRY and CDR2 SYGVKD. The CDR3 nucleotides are TGTGCCATCAGAGAGGGGAGGGACTCTAGGCAGTTCTTC. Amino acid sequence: CAIREGRDSRQFF.

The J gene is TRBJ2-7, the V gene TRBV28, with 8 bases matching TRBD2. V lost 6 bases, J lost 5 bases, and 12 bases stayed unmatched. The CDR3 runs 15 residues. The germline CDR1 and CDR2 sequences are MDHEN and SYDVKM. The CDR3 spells CASSQRQRGLHEQYF. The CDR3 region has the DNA TGTGCCAGCAGCCAAAGGCAGCGGGGGCTGCACGAGCAGTACTTC.

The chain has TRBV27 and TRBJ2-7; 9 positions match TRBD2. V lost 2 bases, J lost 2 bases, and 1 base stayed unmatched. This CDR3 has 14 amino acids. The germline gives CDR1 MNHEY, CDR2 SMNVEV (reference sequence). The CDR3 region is CASSLAGGAYEQYF. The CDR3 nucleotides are TGTGCCAGCAGTTTAGCGGGGGGGGCCTACGAGCAGTACTTC.

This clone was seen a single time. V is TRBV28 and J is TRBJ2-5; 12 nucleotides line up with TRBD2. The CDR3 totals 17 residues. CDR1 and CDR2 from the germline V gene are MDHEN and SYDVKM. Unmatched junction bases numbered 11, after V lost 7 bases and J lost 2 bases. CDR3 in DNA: TGTGCCAGCACCTCACGGGGCGGACTAGCGGGGCAAGAGACCCAGTACTTC. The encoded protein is CASTSRGGLAGQETQYF.

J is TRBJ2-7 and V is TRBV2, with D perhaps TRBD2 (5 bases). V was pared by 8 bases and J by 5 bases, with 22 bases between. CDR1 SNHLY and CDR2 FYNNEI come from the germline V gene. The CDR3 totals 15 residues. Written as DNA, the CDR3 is TGTGCCAGCTTTCGATCATGGGTACGGGGTCACGAGCAGTACTTC. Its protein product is CASFRSWVRGHEQYF.

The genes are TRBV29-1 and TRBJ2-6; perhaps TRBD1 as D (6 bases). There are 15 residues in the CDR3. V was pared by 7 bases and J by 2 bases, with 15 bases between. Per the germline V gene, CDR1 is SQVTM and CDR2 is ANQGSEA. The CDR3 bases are TGCAGCGCCACAGGGCTCGGGGCTGGGGCCAACGTCCTGACTTTC. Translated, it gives CSATGLGAGANVLTF.

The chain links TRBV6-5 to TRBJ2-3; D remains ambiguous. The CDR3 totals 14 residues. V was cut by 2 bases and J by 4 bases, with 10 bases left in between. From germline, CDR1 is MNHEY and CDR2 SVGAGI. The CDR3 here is CASSYNAASDTQYF. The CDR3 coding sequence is TGTGCCAGCAGTTACAATGCAGCGTCAGATACGCAGTATTTT.

CDR3 sequence: CASSLAQGRTEAFF. The DNA for the CDR3 is TGTGCCAGCAGCTTGGCACAGGGGAGGACTGAAGCTTTCTTT. The chain is built from TRBV5-6 and TRBJ1-1; 7 nucleotides match TRBD1. The CDR3 totals 14 residues. V shed 0 bases, J shed 5 bases, and the junction held 4 bases outside the gene matches. Germline CDR1 SGHDT, CDR2 YYEEEE.

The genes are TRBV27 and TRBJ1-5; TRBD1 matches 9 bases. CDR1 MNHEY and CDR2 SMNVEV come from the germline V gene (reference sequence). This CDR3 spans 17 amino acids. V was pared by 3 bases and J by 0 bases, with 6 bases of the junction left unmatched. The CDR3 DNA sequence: TGTGCCAGCAGTTTCCTCCGGGACAGGGATAGCAATCAGCCCCAGCATTTT. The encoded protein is CASSFLRDRDSNQPQHF.

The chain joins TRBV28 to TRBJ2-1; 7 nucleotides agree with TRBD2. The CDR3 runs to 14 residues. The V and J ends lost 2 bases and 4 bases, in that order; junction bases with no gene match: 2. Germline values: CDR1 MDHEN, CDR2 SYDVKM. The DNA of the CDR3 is TGTGCCAGCAGTTTAAGCGGGGATTACAATGAGCAGTTCTTC. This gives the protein CASSLSGDYNEQFF.

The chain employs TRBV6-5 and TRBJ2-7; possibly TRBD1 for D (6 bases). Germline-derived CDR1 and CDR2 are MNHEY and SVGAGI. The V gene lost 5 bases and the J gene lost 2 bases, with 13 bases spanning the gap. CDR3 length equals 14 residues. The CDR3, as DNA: TGTGCCAGCAGTGATGCAGGGGTGACCTACGAGCAGTACTTC. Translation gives CASSDAGVTYEQYF.

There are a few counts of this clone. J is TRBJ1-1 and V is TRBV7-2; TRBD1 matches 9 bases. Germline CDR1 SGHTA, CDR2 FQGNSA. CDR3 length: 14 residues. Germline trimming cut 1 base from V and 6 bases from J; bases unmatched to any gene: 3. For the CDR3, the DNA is TGTGCCAGCAGCTTAGGGGACAGGGACGCTGAAGCTTTCTTT. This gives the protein CASSLGDRDAEAFF.

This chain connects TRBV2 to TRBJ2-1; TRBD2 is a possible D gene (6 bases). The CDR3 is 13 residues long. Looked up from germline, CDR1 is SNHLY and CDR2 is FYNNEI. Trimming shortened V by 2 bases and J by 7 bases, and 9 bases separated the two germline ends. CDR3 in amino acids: CASSETSLNEQFF. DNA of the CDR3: TGTGCCAGCAGTGAAACTAGCCTGAATGAGCAGTTCTTC.

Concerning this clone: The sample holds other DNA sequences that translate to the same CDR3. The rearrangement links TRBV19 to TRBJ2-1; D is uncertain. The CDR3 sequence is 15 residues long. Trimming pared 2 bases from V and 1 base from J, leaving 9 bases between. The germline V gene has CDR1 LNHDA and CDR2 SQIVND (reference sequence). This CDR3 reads CASSIPLSSYNEQFF. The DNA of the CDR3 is TGTGCCAGTAGTATACCCCTTTCGTCCTACAATGAGCAGTTCTTC.

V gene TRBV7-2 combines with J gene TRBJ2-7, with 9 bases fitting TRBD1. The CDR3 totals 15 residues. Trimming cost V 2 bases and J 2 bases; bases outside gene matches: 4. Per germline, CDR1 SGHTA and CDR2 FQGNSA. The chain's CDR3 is CASSLRTGEAYEQYF. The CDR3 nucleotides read TGTGCCAGCAGCTTACGGACAGGGGAAGCCTACGAGCAGTACTTC.

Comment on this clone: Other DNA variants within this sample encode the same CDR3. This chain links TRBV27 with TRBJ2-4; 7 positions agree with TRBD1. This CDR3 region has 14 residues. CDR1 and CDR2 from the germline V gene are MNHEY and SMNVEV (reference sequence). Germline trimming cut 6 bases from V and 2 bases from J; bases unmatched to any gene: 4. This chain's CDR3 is CASSRQGSKNIQYF. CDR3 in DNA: TGTGCCAGCAGCCGACAGGGATCCAAAAACATTCAGTACTTC.

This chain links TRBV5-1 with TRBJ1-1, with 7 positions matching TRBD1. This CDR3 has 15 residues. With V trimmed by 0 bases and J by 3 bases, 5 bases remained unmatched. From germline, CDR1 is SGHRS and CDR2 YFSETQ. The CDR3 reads CASSLGRGSDTEAFF. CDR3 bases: TGCGCCAGCAGCTTGGGCAGGGGGTCAGACACTGAAGCTTTCTTT.

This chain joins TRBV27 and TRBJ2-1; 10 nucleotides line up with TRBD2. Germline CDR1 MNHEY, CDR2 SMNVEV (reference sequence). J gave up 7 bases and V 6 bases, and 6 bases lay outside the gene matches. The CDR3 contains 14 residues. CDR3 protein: CASRMGLALNEQFF. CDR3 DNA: TGTGCCAGCAGGATGGGACTAGCGTTGAATGAGCAGTTCTTC.

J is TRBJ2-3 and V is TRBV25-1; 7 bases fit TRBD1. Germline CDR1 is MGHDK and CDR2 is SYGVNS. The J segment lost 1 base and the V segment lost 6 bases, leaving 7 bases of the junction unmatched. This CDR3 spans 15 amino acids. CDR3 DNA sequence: TGTGCCAGCAGCGCCGACAGGGTTGGCACAGATACGCAGTATTTT. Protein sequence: CASSADRVGTDTQYF.